This T cell receptor beta chain was found in a study of blood T cell repertoires in COVID-19. Across the study: Sources were T cells, B-cell-depleted T cells, or PBMCs; the material itself was cDNA or gDNA.

Source study methods: Reference gene primer amplification gave nucleated cell count estimates. Measured with immunoSEQ multiplex PCR; TCRdb has only the in-frame clones, and not every one. V, J and clone size derive from that table, while D and trimming were established from the DNA sequence. The data contain 300,000 to 350,000 clones, roughly 85% of them singletons. The study drew participants aged roughly 18 to 95 years from approximately 23 US areas. Cohort assignment relied on participant-reported clinical history. The CDR3 runs 17 residues. Germline V gene data show CDR1 as SGHTA and CDR2 as FQGTGA. The V end was cut by 1 base, the J end by 2 bases, with 15 bases between.

The clonotype was recovered from a middle-aged woman with acute COVID-19. Sequenced: PBMCs or T cells enriched from blood (not recorded which). The chain links TRBV7-3 to TRBJ1-5; unclear D gene. The DNA for the CDR3 is TGTGCCAGCAGCTTAAGTATAACCCAGTGTTGCAATCAGCCCCAGCATTTT. Protein: CASSLSITQCCNQPQHF. Filled out from reference TRBV7-3 and TRBJ1-5, the complete variable domain reads GAGVSQTPSNKVTEKGKYVELRCDPISGHTALYWYRQSLGQGPEFLIYFQGTGAADDSGLPNDRFFAVRPEGSVSTLKIQRTERGDSAVYLCASSLSITQCCNQPQHFGDGTRLSIL.